Presented here are 5 T cell receptor beta chains from one specimen sequenced in a study of CD8+ T cells in alopecia areata. RNA, once extracted, was reverse transcribed into cDNA for use as the sequencing template. Sequenced by immunoSEQ multiplex PCR; TCRdb stores in-frame clones only, minus some. The sample holds around 110,000 clones, and no clone turns up only once. Sequencing used lesional skin. Receptors were obtained from a C3H/HeJ mouse with alopecia areata. This strain's MHC haplotype is H2-k.

Comment on this clone: The genes are named according to mouse. The DNA ends 4 residues before the CDR3 does, and the rest of the CDR3 is filled in from the germline J gene. The V call is TRBV13-3, the J call TRBJ2-1, with 9 bases that match TRBD2. The CDR3 covers 15 residues. The germline V gene has CDR1 NNHDY and CDR2 SYVADS. The V segment lost 5 bases and the J segment 3 bases; nucleotides outside the gene matches: 6. The CDR3 DNA, read in part, is TGTGCCAGCAGAGGTGGGGGGGCGGGCTATGCT. It codes for CASRGGGAGYA. The full CDR3 protein reads CASRGGGAGYAEQFF.

Worth noting for this clone: The germline and genes are mouse ones. The DNA ends 4 residues before the CDR3 does, and the rest of the CDR3 is filled in from the germline J gene. The J gene is TRBJ1-4, the V gene TRBV19; 10 positions agree with TRBD1. The CDR3 runs to 15 residues. In germline, CDR1 is FNHDT, CDR2 SITEND (reference sequence). The CDR3 here is CASSAGTGATERLFF. CDR3 DNA, as far as it was read: TGTGCCAGCAGTGCCGGGACAGGGGCTACCGAA.

This clone was found a few times. Mouse germline and gene names are used. The CDR3 end is not reached by the read, which stops 4 residues before it; the germline J gene fills it in. The chain uses TRBV31 and TRBJ2-2, with 10 positions matching TRBD2. This CDR3 has 16 residues. Germline V lookup: CDR1 GKSSPN, CDR2 SITVG. Trimming removed 0 bases from V and 2 bases from J; junction bases left unmatched: 3. The CDR3 DNA, read in part, is TGTGCCTGGAGTCTACTGGACTGGGGGAACACCGGG. The encoded protein is CAWSLLDWGNTG. The entire CDR3 is CAWSLLDWGNTGQLYF.

Only a few counts were recorded for this clone. Mouse gene names and germline throughout. The CDR3 loop reads CASGDLMGGEYEQYF. The part of the CDR3 DNA that was read is TGTGCCAGCGGTGATCTGATGGGGGGGGAATAT. The chain couples TRBV13-2 to TRBJ2-7; 8 bases match TRBD2. Read sequence stops 4 residues before the CDR3 end, and the germline J gene provides the missing end. CDR3 length: 15 residues. Per the germline V gene, CDR1 is NNHNN and CDR2 is SYGAGS (reference sequence).

This clone came up a few times. The junction departs from the called germline gene at one end, perhaps through a read error. Gene names are the mouse ones. The CDR3 end falls 4 residues outside the read, so it is completed with the germline J gene. This chain links TRBV17 with TRBJ2-5; 8 bases agree with TRBD2. The CDR3 sequence is 16 residues long. The germline gives CDR1 MNHDT, CDR2 YYDKIL. The CDR3 sequence is CARSRDDRGGADTQYF. CDR3 bases read: TGTGCTCGCAGTAGAGATGACCGGGGGGGCGCGGAC.